The rows below give T cell receptor beta chains drawn from one sample of a study of blood T cells in healthy people across ages. TCRdb re-called the 5' RACE reads through MiXCR, storing one row per CDR3 protein. The table records some 880,000 distinct CDR3 sequences, around 34% of them present only once. Sequencing used blood. These receptors were taken from a man aged 18 to 29 in good health. CDR3s include the opening cysteine and the closing phenylalanine or tryptophan. The D gene is left open where the match is weak. The size of a clone is reported for some rows only, either as once, few or many, or as a class for expanded clones.

V: TRBV24-1; D: NA; J: TRBJ1-5; size: few; DNA: TGTGCCACCACGGCAGGGTCCAATCAGCCCCAGCATTTT; CDR3: CATTAGSNQPQHF
V: TRBV4-2; D: TRBD1; J: TRBJ2-5; size: few; DNA: TGTGCCAGCAGCCAAGGACAGGGTCAGCAAGAGACCCAGTACTTC; CDR3: CASSQGQGQQETQYF
V: TRBV9; D: NA; J: TRBJ1-1; size: NA; DNA: TGTGCCAGCAGCGGGGCAGGCAACACTGAAGCTTTCTTT; CDR3: CASSGAGNTEAFF
V: TRBV11-2; D: NA; J: TRBJ1-6; size: NA; DNA: TGTGCCAGCAGCGGGCCGGGAAATTCACCCCTCCACTTT; CDR3: CASSGPGNSPLHF
V: TRBV25-1; D: NA; J: TRBJ2-7; size: NA; DNA: TGTGCCAGCAGCCCAGGGGTAAACAATGAGCAGTACTTC; CDR3: CASSPGVNNEQYF
V: TRBV4-1; D: NA; J: TRBJ1-1; size: NA; DNA: TGCGCCAGCAGCCAAGACTCCGGAGCTTTCTTT; CDR3: CASSQDSGAFF
V: TRBV15; D: NA; J: TRBJ2-1; size: NA; DNA: TGTGCCACCAGCAGAGAATGGGGGGACTACAATGAGCAGTTCTTC; CDR3: CATSREWGDYNEQFF
V: TRBV5-1; D: NA; J: TRBJ2-2; size: NA; DNA: TGCGCCAGCCGCCTTGCAGGGCAGACCGGGGAGCTGTTTTTT; CDR3: CASRLAGQTGELFF
V: TRBV4-1; D: NA; J: TRBJ1-1; size: NA; DNA: TGCGCCAGCAGCCCCCAGGACGGAGTGAACACTGAAGCTTTCTTT; CDR3: CASSPQDGVNTEAFF
V: TRBV28; D: NA; J: TRBJ2-1; size: NA; DNA: TGTGCCAGCAGTCCGGCCCCCGACTCCTACAATGAGCAGTTCTTC; CDR3: CASSPAPDSYNEQFF
V: TRBV20-1; D: NA; J: TRBJ1-2; size: many; DNA: TGCAGTGCTGAGGTTTCCTTCAACTATGGCTACACCTTC; CDR3: CSAEVSFNYGYTF
V: TRBV9; D: NA; J: TRBJ2-7; size: many; DNA: TGTGCCAGCAGCGTAGAAGGGTCGAGAGGCGAGCAGTACTTC; CDR3: CASSVEGSRGEQYF
V: TRBV7-6; D: TRBD1; J: TRBJ2-3; size: NA; DNA: TGTGCCAGTAGCCTTATGTCGGACAGGGTTTTTGGGGATACGCAGTATTTT; CDR3: CASSLMSDRVFGDTQYF
V: TRBV20-1; D: NA; J: TRBJ1-2; size: few; DNA: TGCAGACTAGGGGAGCCTAACTATGGCTACACCTTC; CDR3: CRLGEPNYGYTF
V: TRBV29-1; D: NA; J: TRBJ2-7; size: NA; DNA: TGCAGCGTTGAAGCTAAGGACTACGAGCAGTACTTC; CDR3: CSVEAKDYEQYF
V: TRBV9; D: TRBD2; J: TRBJ2-7; size: NA; DNA: TGTGCCAGCAGCGTAGGCCTAGCGGGGGCCGAGCAGTACTTC; CDR3: CASSVGLAGAEQYF
V: TRBV5-5; D: TRBD2; J: TRBJ2-5; size: NA; DNA: TGTGCCAGCAGCTTCCCCCGGGGGGGGACTGAAGAGACCCAGTACTTC; CDR3: CASSFPRGGTEETQYF
V: TRBV29-1; D: NA; J: TRBJ1-2; size: few; DNA: TGCAGCGTTGAAGTGTGGGGAACTAACTATGGCTACACCTTC; CDR3: CSVEVWGTNYGYTF
V: TRBV7-9; D: NA; J: TRBJ1-4; size: NA; DNA: TGTGCCAGCAGCGTCGACAGCCGAAATGAAAAACTGTTTTTT; CDR3: CASSVDSRNEKLFF
V: TRBV12-3/TRBV12-4; D: NA; J: TRBJ1-2; size: NA; DNA: TGTGCCAGCAGTCTAGGGCCAAACCTAGCTAACTATGGCTACACCTTC; CDR3: CASSLGPNLANYGYTF
V: TRBV5-1; D: NA; J: TRBJ2-3; size: NA; DNA: TGCGCCGGCAGCTTTGGCAGGAACACAGATACGCAGTATTTT; CDR3: CAGSFGRNTDTQYF
V: TRBV2; D: TRBD2; J: TRBJ2-1; size: few; DNA: TGTGCCAGCAGTGTTTTGCGGGGGGCCTGGTATGAGCAGTTCTTC; CDR3: CASSVLRGAWYEQFF
V: TRBV11-2; D: NA; J: TRBJ2-7; size: once; DNA: TGTGCCAGCAGCTTACGGGGGGGACAGGGCTTCTACGAGCAGTACTTC; CDR3: CASSLRGGQGFYEQYF
V: TRBV12-3/TRBV12-4; D: TRBD1; J: TRBJ2-7; size: NA; DNA: TGTGCCAGCAGTTTAACAGGGGACACCTACGAGCAGTACTTC; CDR3: CASSLTGDTYEQYF
V: TRBV20-1; D: NA; J: TRBJ2-7; size: few; DNA: TGCAGTGCCAGGGCGGTTGGGAGCTCCTACGAGCAGTACTTC; CDR3: CSARAVGSSYEQYF
V: TRBV19; D: NA; J: TRBJ2-1; size: NA; DNA: TGTGCCAGTAGTATTAGTTCGGCAGGCCACAATGAGCAGTTCTTC; CDR3: CASSISSAGHNEQFF
V: TRBV12-3/TRBV12-4; D: NA; J: TRBJ2-7; size: NA; DNA: TGTGCCAGCAGTCCGTCGGGACTCTACGAGCAGTACTTC; CDR3: CASSPSGLYEQYF
V: TRBV20-1; D: NA; J: TRBJ1-1; size: few; DNA: TGCACCACGACGGGGGGCGAAGCTGCGAACACTGAAGCTTTCTTT; CDR3: CTTTGGEAANTEAFF
V: TRBV7-3; D: NA; J: TRBJ1-6; size: NA; DNA: TGTGCCAGCAGCTTAGAGCGGGGTCCCCTCCACTTT; CDR3: CASSLERGPLHF
V: TRBV20-1; D: TRBD1; J: TRBJ1-1; size: NA; DNA: TGCAGTGCCTCCGGGACAGGGAACACTGAAGCTTTCTTT; CDR3: CSASGTGNTEAFF
V: TRBV20-1; D: NA; J: TRBJ2-3; size: many; DNA: TGCAGTGCTAGAGGGGGAGGCACTACGCAGTATTTT; CDR3: CSARGGGTTQYF
V: TRBV7-2; D: TRBD2; J: TRBJ2-5; size: NA; DNA: TGTGCCGGCAGCCTATCGGCTAGCGGGGTCGGGACCCAGTACTTC; CDR3: CAGSLSASGVGTQYF
V: TRBV2; D: NA; J: TRBJ2-1; size: NA; DNA: TGTGCCAGCAGTTGGGCGACCCCGGACTACAATGAGCAGTTCTTC; CDR3: CASSWATPDYNEQFF
V: TRBV20-1; D: TRBD1; J: TRBJ1-5; size: NA; DNA: TGCAGTGCTAGGATAGACAGGGGCGGCAATCAGCCCCAGCATTTT; CDR3: CSARIDRGGNQPQHF
V: TRBV20-1; D: NA; J: TRBJ1-1; size: NA; DNA: TGCAGTGCTAGAAAAGAGGGGCGGCCGAACACTGAAGCTTTCTTT; CDR3: CSARKEGRPNTEAFF
V: TRBV12-3/TRBV12-4; D: NA; J: TRBJ1-6; size: NA; DNA: TGTGCCAGCAGGCCCCGAGAGAGCCACCCCCTCCACTTT; CDR3: CASRPRESHPLHF
V: TRBV29-1; D: NA; J: TRBJ2-3; size: many; DNA: TGCAGCCACGAGACAGAGACCACAGATACGCAGTATTTT; CDR3: CSHETETTDTQYF
V: TRBV29-1; D: TRBD2; J: TRBJ2-1; size: NA; DNA: TGCAGCGTTGTAGAGCTAGCGGGGGTGGATGAGCAGTTCTTC; CDR3: CSVVELAGVDEQFF
V: TRBV20-1; D: NA; J: TRBJ2-3; size: few; DNA: TGCAGTGTTACTCCGAGGGAGGAATACACAGATACGCAGTATTTT; CDR3: CSVTPREEYTDTQYF
V: TRBV9; D: NA; J: TRBJ2-5; size: few; DNA: TGTGCCAGCAGCACCACAGGTTTTGGAGAGACCCAGTACTTC; CDR3: CASSTTGFGETQYF
V: TRBV7-2; D: TRBD1; J: TRBJ2-7; size: few; DNA: TGTGCCAGCAGCTCAAAGTGGGACAGGGACTCCTACGAGCAGTACTTC; CDR3: CASSSKWDRDSYEQYF
V: TRBV20-1; D: NA; J: TRBJ1-1; size: NA; DNA: TGCAGTGCTCTCCGGGCGCCCCCTCAAGCTTTCTTT; CDR3: CSALRAPPQAFF
V: TRBV10-3; D: NA; J: TRBJ1-2; size: NA; DNA: TGTGCCATCAGTGAGTCGGGCGGATCTAACTATGGCTACACCTTC; CDR3: CAISESGGSNYGYTF
V: TRBV4-3; D: NA; J: TRBJ2-7; size: NA; DNA: TGCGCCAGCAGCCAATCTGCGGCAGCCCCCGAGCAGTACTTC; CDR3: CASSQSAAAPEQYF
V: TRBV10-3; D: NA; J: TRBJ1-5; size: few; DNA: TGTGCCATCAGTTCCTCGGGCGGCAATCAGCCCCAGCATTTT; CDR3: CAISSSGGNQPQHF